This TCR beta chain was documented in a study of cytomegalovirus exposure and HLA in healthy donors. There are a few counts of this clone. Its specificity is unknown. Per germline, CDR1 SGHNT and CDR2 YYREEE (reference sequence). V was pared by 4 bases and J by 6 bases, with 11 bases between. The CDR3 covers 13 residues. In the PCR, 60 Vbeta and 13 Jbeta primers were used. The assay was immunoSEQ multiplex PCR, and TCRdb's table has in-frame clones only and misses some. The sample lists roughly 110,000 clones, around 80% seen once, with 2% to 3% in the top ten. Study-level points and caveats: Among TCR beta chains, those listed as cytomegalovirus-associated numbered around 160.

This receptor was obtained from a young man in good health and CMV-seropositive. The chain uses TRBV5-4 and TRBJ1-5; no clear D. The sequenced sample consisted of PBMCs. CDR3 sequence: CASSLVSFQPQHF. The CDR3 coding sequence is TGTGCCAGCAGCCTAGTATCCTTTCAGCCCCAGCATTTT. The variable domain in full, with the rest retrieved from reference TRBV5-4 and TRBJ1-5, is ETGVTQSPTHLIKTRGQQVTLRCSSQSGHNTVSWYQQALGQGPQFIFQYYREEENGRGNFPPRFSGLQFPNYSSELNVNALELDDSALYLCASSLVSFQPQHFGDGTRLSIL.